This T cell receptor (beta chain) was captured by sequencing in a study of human CD8 memory T cell subsets. Study-level points and caveats: Estimation by Chao1 suggested that stem-like memory T cells had more diversity than did precursor exhausted T cells.

Total CD8+ T cells underwent enrichment via negative magnetic separation. Per subset, duplicate vials of about 150,000 sorted CD8+ T cells supplied RNA. Concerning this clonotype itself: The target antigen is unknown.

Production of TCR beta libraries used UMI-labeled 5' RACE as the method. TCRdb re-analyzed the 5' RACE reads; it lists each CDR3 protein once, without DNA. The sample table includes 8,500 to 10,000 distinct CDR3 sequences. Germline CDR1 reads SGHDN; CDR2 reads FVKESK. The CDR3 has 12 residues. The sequence derives from a human donor in good health. The sequenced sample consisted of CD8+ T cells from PBMCs. The chain combines TRBV14 with TRBJ2-7. CDR3 amino acids: CASSQDRYEQYF.